The TCR beta chain described here comes from a study of T cell responses to AZD1222 COVID-19 vaccine. Overall study results and limits: Only six or seven AZD1222 recipients were seropositive at baseline.

V was clipped by 4 bases and J by 4 bases, with 8 bases between them. CDR1 is SNHLY, CDR2 FYNNEI, per germline. The CDR3 is 12 amino acids. This table comes from immunoSEQ multiplex PCR, and its TCRdb copy is limited to in-frame clones, with some not included. This sample carries 100,000 to 150,000 clones, 85% of them seen once, and the ten largest clones take approximately 8%. Concerning this clone itself: Its specificity is unknown.

Sequenced here: peripheral blood, sampled 28 days after the second dose of the MenACWY control vaccine. The chain employs TRBV2 and TRBJ2-7; D possibly corresponds to TRBD2 (5 bases). This TCR was sampled from an adult who received the MenACWY meningococcal vaccine as a control. CDR3 in DNA: TGTGCCAGCAGTGCCGGGGAGTACGAGCAGTACTTC. Amino acid sequence: CASSAGEYEQYF. Full variable domain (outside the CDR3, taken from reference TRBV2 and TRBJ2-7): EPEVTQTPSHQVTQMGQEVILRCVPISNHLYFYWYRQILGQKVEFLVSFYNNEISEKSEIFDDQFSVERPDGSNFTLKIRSTKLEDSAMYFCASSAGEYEQYFGPGTRLTVT.